The T cell receptor (beta chain) described here comes from a study of blood T cell repertoires in COVID-19. Original processing methods: Estimates of nucleated cell counts were drawn from the amplification of reference gene primers. Clones were sequenced by immunoSEQ multiplex PCR, and TCRdb holds only the in-frame ones, with some missing. V and J calls plus clone size are reproduced from that table; the DNA served to infer D and trimming. The sample consists of about 260,000 clones, over 75% of them appearing once. The specimen was peripheral blood. This clonotype was obtained from a human donor in a cohort sampled during active COVID-19.

The CDR3, as DNA: TGTGCCAGCATGCCCGGGAGGAGCACAGATACGCAGTATTTT. Amino acid sequence: CASMPGRSTDTQYF. The chain combines TRBV7-2 with TRBJ2-3, with TRBD2 matching over 7 bases. Germline V gene lookup returns CDR1 SGHTA and CDR2 FQGNSA. The CDR3 is 14 residues long. V dropped 7 bases and J dropped 0; count of bases not matched to a gene: 4.